Below, 32 T cell receptor beta chains from the same sample are listed, as sequenced in a study of blood T cell repertoires in COVID-19. Method: immunoSEQ multiplex PCR; TCRdb's copy keeps in-frame clones and lacks some. This sample yields some 95,000 clones, of which over 60% are seen a single time; 8% to 9% belongs to the top ten. The specimen sequenced was peripheral blood. These receptor sequences come from a man in his forties or fifties who had recovered from COVID-19.

This clone was detected once. Here the CDR3 reads CASSSPGSEKLFF. Here the CDR3 DNA reads TGCGCCAGCAGCTCACCGGGAAGCGAAAAACTGTTTTTT. J is TRBJ1-4 and V is TRBV5-1; D remains ambiguous. From germline, CDR1 is SGHRS and CDR2 YFSETQ. Trimming cost V 3 bases and J 8 bases, with 11 bases left between them. CDR3 size: 13 residues.

CDR3 amino acids: CAISGGQGSPSGNQPQHF. CDR3 nucleotides: TGTGCCATCAGTGGTGGGCAGGGAAGCCCCTCGGGCAATCAGCCCCAGCATTTT. The chain joins TRBV10-3 to TRBJ1-5, with D possibly matching TRBD1 (5 bases). Trimming took 4 bases from V and 2 from J, leaving 21 bases between them. Germline V CDR1 and CDR2: ENHRY, SYGVKD. The CDR3 has 18 residues.

This sequence joins TRBV4-2 and TRBJ2-7, with D maybe TRBD2 (5 bases). Trimming pared 8 bases from V and 4 bases from J, leaving 12 bases between. The CDR3 runs to 12 residues. Germline V gene sequence: CDR1 LGHNA, CDR2 YNFKEQ. The CDR3 sequence is CASSFSAYEQYF. The CDR3 DNA reads as TGTGCCAGCTCCTTTAGCGCTTACGAGCAGTACTTC.

The V and J genes are TRBV5-1 and TRBJ1-3, with unresolved D. The germline CDR1 and CDR2 sequences are SGHRS and YFSETQ. This CDR3 comprises 17 residues. Trimming took 7 bases from V and 0 from J, leaving 20 bases between them. The CDR3 sequence is CASSAQSIQSSGNTIYF. CDR3 DNA sequence: TGCGCCAGCTCCGCACAGTCCATTCAATCCTCTGGAAACACCATATATTTT. The entire variable domain, with the rest obtained from reference TRBV5-1 and TRBJ1-3, is as follows: KAGVTQTPRYLIKTRGQQVTLSCSPISGHRSVSWYQQTPGQGLQFLFEYFSETQRNKGNFPGRFSGRQFSNSRSEMNVSTLELGDSALYLCASSAQSIQSSGNTIYFGEGSWLTVV.

The chain recombines TRBV7-3 with TRBJ2-1, with 8 nucleotides matching TRBD2. The CDR3 has 14 amino acids. Germline-derived CDR1 and CDR2 are SGHTA and FQGTGA. V was pared by 5 bases and J by 2 bases, with 2 bases of the junction left unmatched. CDR3 sequence reads: CASSQAGAYNEQFF. Written as DNA, the CDR3 is TGTGCCAGCAGCCAAGCGGGAGCCTACAATGAGCAGTTCTTC.

About this clone: The junction and the germline gene differ at one end; a read error may be behind it. Other DNA sequences in the sample encode the same CDR3. CDR3 DNA sequence: TGTGCCAGCCTAGCGGGAGTAGAAGAGACTCAGTACTTC. This encodes CASLAGVEETQYF. This rearrangement joins TRBV18 to TRBJ2-5; the match to TRBD2 covers 10 bases. From germline, CDR1 is KGHSH and CDR2 LQKENI. The CDR3 runs 13 residues. Supplemented by reference TRBV18 and TRBJ2-5, the full variable domain reads NAGVMQNPRHLVRRRGQEARLRCSPMKGHSHVYWYRQLPEEGLKFMVYLQKENIIDESGMPKERFSAEFPKEGPSILRIQQVVRGDSAAYFCASLAGVEETQYFGPGTRLLVL.

This sequence joins TRBV5-6 and TRBJ2-7; TRBD1 is a possible D gene (5 bases). Deletions cut 4 bases from V and 4 bases from J, with 15 bases between. Germline values: CDR1 SGHDT, CDR2 YYEEEE. The CDR3 spans 14 residues. The CDR3 DNA follows: TGTGCCAGCAGCCTCTATGGACATAATTACGAGCAGTACTTC. It translates to CASSLYGHNYEQYF.

The chain has TRBV20-1 and TRBJ2-3; D is unresolved. The V gene lost 8 bases and the J gene lost 5 bases, with 11 bases spanning the gap. This CDR3 spans 11 amino acids. Looked up from germline, CDR1 is DFQATT and CDR2 is SNEGSKA (reference sequence). The CDR3 sequence: CSLPIGDTQYF. The CDR3 region has the DNA TGCAGTCTCCCGATCGGAGATACGCAGTATTTT.

The chain links TRBV5-4 to TRBJ2-7; 9 nucleotides line up with TRBD2. There are 15 residues in the CDR3. Per germline, CDR1 SGHNT and CDR2 YYREEE (reference sequence). V shed 4 bases, J shed 5 bases, and the junction held 10 bases outside the gene matches. Written as DNA, the CDR3 is TGTGCCAGCAGCGAGGGACTAGCTCCCGCCAACGAGCAGTACTTC. It codes for CASSEGLAPANEQYF.

The chain employs TRBV19 and TRBJ1-2, with a possible D match to TRBD1 (6 bases). Trimming shortened V by 8 bases and J by 2 bases, and 12 bases separated the two germline ends. The CDR3 is made up of 13 amino acids. CDR1 and CDR2 (germline): LNHDA, SQIVND (reference sequence). The CDR3 sequence is CASLRDTNYGYTF. The CDR3 nucleotides read TGTGCCAGTCTCCGGGACACCAACTATGGCTACACCTTC.

The V and J genes are TRBV2 and TRBJ1-4; weak D call: TRBD1 (6 bases). Trimming removed 4 bases from V and 7 bases from J, with 10 bases in between. CDR3 size: 13 residues. CDR1 SNHLY and CDR2 FYNNEI come from the germline V gene. The CDR3 DNA follows: TGTGCCAGCAGTGTGGGACAACCTGAAAAACTGTTTTTT. Protein product: CASSVGQPEKLFF.

The chain combines TRBV7-2 with TRBJ1-5, with D hard to call. Germline CDR1 is SGHTA and CDR2 is FQGNSA. V was shortened by 4 bases and J by 4 bases, with 14 bases between the two germline ends. The CDR3 is 15 residues long. CDR3 sequence reads: CASSSRHGFNQPQHF. For the CDR3, the DNA is TGTGCCAGCAGCTCAAGACACGGATTTAATCAGCCCCAGCATTTT.

The chain joins TRBV14 to TRBJ2-3; 14 bases match TRBD2. The ends lost 2 bases at V and 3 bases at J; junction bases unmatched: 7. This CDR3 contains 18 residues. Germline V gene sequence: CDR1 SGHDN, CDR2 FVKESK. For the CDR3, the DNA is TGTGCCAGCAGCCAACCTGGACTAGCGGGGGGAGTAACAGATACGCAGTATTTT. This sequence encodes CASSQPGLAGGVTDTQYF.

This chain joins TRBV24-1 and TRBJ2-1; 9 bases align to TRBD1. This CDR3 comprises 14 residues. J gave up 7 bases and V 4 bases, and 4 bases lay outside the gene matches. Germline V lookup: CDR1 KGHDR, CDR2 SFDVKD. DNA for the CDR3: TGTGCCACCAGTGACAAGGGACAGGGAAATGAGCAGTTCTTC. Protein sequence: CATSDKGQGNEQFF.

The chain links TRBV3-1 (or the pseudogene TRBV3-2) to TRBJ2-7; unclear D gene. Germline CDR1 LGHDT, CDR2 YNNKEL (reference sequence). Trimming took off 0 bases at V and 3 bases at J, with 9 bases between the two ends. The CDR3 totals 14 residues. The CDR3 DNA sequence: TGTGCCAGCAGCCAAGATGGTTCAGGCTACGAGCAGTACTTC. It codes for CASSQDGSGYEQYF.

The chain couples TRBV4-1 to TRBJ2-3, with 12 bases aligning to TRBD2. In germline, CDR1 is MGHRA, CDR2 YSYEKL. Trimming removed 4 bases from V and 5 bases from J; junction bases left unmatched: 7. CDR3 length equals 16 residues. CDR3 nucleotide sequence: TGCGCCAGCAGCCCAGGGGTACTAGCGGGGGGAGATACGCAGTATTTT. This sequence encodes CASSPGVLAGGDTQYF.

The J gene is TRBJ2-7, the V gene TRBV28; TRBD1 agrees at 9 bases. V gave up 5 bases and J gave up 3 bases; unmatched junction bases: 11. This CDR3 comprises 16 residues. Germline values: CDR1 MDHEN, CDR2 SYDVKM. The CDR3, as DNA: TGTGCCAGCAGTGTCACCGGGACAGGGAACAACTACGAGCAGTACTTC. Its translation is CASSVTGTGNNYEQYF. The full variable domain, its missing parts supplied by reference TRBV28 and TRBJ2-7, is DVKVTQSSRYLVKRTGEKVFLECVQDMDHENMFWYRQDPGLGLRLIYFSYDVKMKEKGDIPEGYSVSREKKERFSLILESASTNQTSMYLCASSVTGTGNNYEQYFGPGTRLTVT.

The CDR3 DNA reads as TGTGCCAGCAGCTTCCAAGACAGCCTGGGGCCCCAGCATTTT. Translating gives CASSFQDSLGPQHF. The chain has TRBV5-6 and TRBJ1-5; tentative D call: TRBD1 (5 bases). Germline-derived CDR1 and CDR2 are SGHDT and YYEEEE. The V end was cut by 2 bases, the J end by 9 bases, with 15 bases between. The CDR3 is 14 residues long. Full variable domain (remainder filled in from reference TRBV5-6 and TRBJ1-5): DAGVTQSPTHLIKTRGQQVTLRCSPKSGHDTVSWYQQALGQGPQFIFQYYEEEERQRGNFPDRFSGHQFPNYSSELNVNALLLGDSALYLCASSFQDSLGPQHFGDGTRLSIL.

This chain uses TRBV14 with TRBJ2-7; 9 bases line up with TRBD1. The germline CDR1 and CDR2 sequences are SGHDN and FVKESK. This CDR3 has 14 amino acids. With 6 bases clipped from V and 0 bases from J, the junction kept 3 bases outside the gene matches. The CDR3 protein is CASSSTGGSYEQYF. As DNA, the CDR3 is TGTGCCAGCAGTTCGACAGGGGGCTCCTACGAGCAGTACTTC.

The CDR3 bases are TGTGCCAGCAGTTTCGGGACAGGGCGTAATGAAAAACTGTTTTTT. Protein sequence: CASSFGTGRNEKLFF. The chain combines TRBV27 with TRBJ1-4; 9 bases match TRBD1. The ends lost 3 bases at V and 4 bases at J; junction bases unmatched: 3. CDR1 is MNHEY and CDR2 is SMNVEV in the germline V gene (reference sequence). CDR3 length equals 15 residues.

This clone was seen a handful of times. This rearrangement joins TRBV4-2 to TRBJ1-1; maybe TRBD1 (6 bases). The CDR3 covers 15 residues. The germline V gene encodes CDR1 LGHNA and CDR2 YNFKEQ. V was clipped by 0 bases and J by 10 bases, with 18 bases between them. Here the CDR3 reads CASSQEERGAGGAFF. DNA of the CDR3: TGTGCCAGCAGCCAAGAGGAACGGGGGGCTGGGGGAGCTTTCTTT.

The chain couples TRBV11-2 to TRBJ2-5; 11 bases match TRBD1. Germline V gene data show CDR1 as SGHAT and CDR2 as FQNNGV. V lost 1 base, J lost 4 bases, and 5 bases stayed unmatched. The CDR3 sequence is 16 residues long. The CDR3 loop is CASSLGRTGGRETQYF. DNA for the CDR3: TGTGCCAGCAGCTTAGGACGGACAGGGGGCAGAGAGACCCAGTACTTC.

The chain joins TRBV9 to TRBJ1-2; D not certain. Germline assignment: CDR1 SGDLS and CDR2 YYNGEE. This CDR3 region has 15 residues. V lost 5 bases and J 2 bases, leaving 16 bases between the germline ends. CDR3: CASSRTTATNYGYTF. The DNA of the CDR3 is TGTGCCAGCAGTCGAACAACAGCCACCAACTATGGCTACACCTTC.

This rearrangement joins TRBV4-2 to TRBJ2-7; D not resolved. The CDR3 has 13 amino acids. Between the trimmed V and J ends, which lost 0 bases and 6 bases, there was a span of 9 bases. Germline CDR1 is LGHNA and CDR2 is YNFKEQ. For the CDR3, the DNA is TGTGCCAGCAGCCAAGATCAAGGAGTCGAGCAGTACTTC. Protein sequence: CASSQDQGVEQYF.

This clone was counted once. The chain carries TRBV7-8 and TRBJ1-3; D uncertain. This CDR3 has 16 residues. CDR1 SGHVS and CDR2 FQNEAQ come from the germline V gene. Trimming removed 5 bases at V and 0 bases at J, with 14 bases between. CDR3 nucleotide sequence: TGTGCCAGCAGCCCTGAAACAGCCCGCTCTGGAAACACCATATATTTT. Translation gives CASSPETARSGNTIYF.

This clone is a singleton in its sample. The V gene is TRBV9, the J gene TRBJ1-4; no firm D call. The CDR3 covers 15 residues. The germline V gene encodes CDR1 SGDLS and CDR2 YYNGEE. V dropped 3 bases and J dropped 5 bases, with 14 bases sitting between them. CDR3 in amino acids: CASSAGSHRNEKLFF. CDR3 nucleotide sequence: TGTGCCAGCAGCGCCGGGTCGCACCGAAATGAAAAACTGTTTTTT.

This clone has a handful of counts. The chain is built from TRBV19 and TRBJ2-7; possible D gene TRBD2, 7 bases. Per germline, CDR1 LNHDA and CDR2 SQIVND (reference sequence). CDR3 size: 16 residues. Trimming shortened V by 4 bases and J by 5 bases, and 21 bases separated the two germline ends. The CDR3 DNA reads TGTGCCAGTAGTAGATCCGCAACCGGGGGGCTCAACGAGCAGTACTTC. Residues: CASSRSATGGLNEQYF.

The rearrangement links TRBV19 to TRBJ2-7, with TRBD1 matching over 7 bases. Germline CDR1 reads LNHDA; CDR2 reads SQIVND (reference sequence). There are 13 residues in the CDR3. V was clipped by 4 bases and J by 9 bases; unmatched bases: 9. CDR3 protein: CASSRGTDTLQYF. In DNA form, the CDR3 reads TGTGCCAGTAGTAGAGGGACAGACACATTGCAGTACTTC. Together with reference TRBV19 and TRBJ2-7, the CDR3 gives the full variable domain: DGGITQSPKYLFRKEGQNVTLSCEQNLNHDAMYWYRQDPGQGLRLIYYSQIVNDFQKGDIAEGYSVSREKKESFPLTVTSAQKNPTAFYLCASSRGTDTLQYFGPGTRLTVT.

V usage is TRBV7-6 and J usage is TRBJ2-7; D gene unclear. Trimming took off 1 base at V and 2 bases at J, with 12 bases between the two ends. Per germline, CDR1 SGHVS and CDR2 FNYEAQ. The CDR3 has 15 amino acids. CDR3 sequence reads: CASSLDAPQTYEQYF. Here the CDR3 DNA reads TGTGCCAGCAGCTTAGACGCCCCCCAGACCTACGAGCAGTACTTC.

Only one count was recorded for this clone. The chain is built from TRBV11-2 and TRBJ2-7; weak D call: TRBD2 (6 bases). V lost 5 bases and J lost 1, with 12 bases in between. The CDR3 spans 14 residues. Germline assignment: CDR1 SGHAT and CDR2 FQNNGV. The CDR3 is CASSLTGLSYEQYF. The CDR3 bases are TGTGCCAGCAGCCTGACGGGACTTTCCTACGAGCAGTACTTC. Full variable domain (rest looked up from reference TRBV11-2 and TRBJ2-7): EAGVAQSPRYKIIEKRQSVAFWCNPISGHATLYWYQQILGQGPKLLIQFQNNGVVDDSQLPKDRFSAERLKGVDSTLKIQPAKLEDSAVYLCASSLTGLSYEQYFGPGTRLTVT.

This clone showed up just a few times. V and J are TRBV28 and TRBJ1-4; weak D call: TRBD1 (6 bases). Trimming cost V 1 base and J 6 bases, with 12 bases left between them. Germline lookup yields CDR1 MDHEN and CDR2 SYDVKM. This CDR3 has 15 residues. CDR3 residues: CASSLYYRADEKLFF. The CDR3 DNA is TGTGCCAGCAGTTTATACTACAGGGCTGATGAAAAACTGTTTTTT.

The chain has TRBV29-1 and TRBJ1-2; TRBD1 is a possible D gene (5 bases). The CDR3 is 12 amino acids. The V gene's germline CDR1 is SQVTM and CDR2 ANQGSEA. The V and J ends lost 7 bases and 6 bases respectively, with 15 bases between them. CDR3 protein: CSAGGRRDGYTF. The CDR3 DNA reads as TGCAGCGCCGGGGGGAGGAGAGATGGCTACACCTTC.